In this sample, the clone carrying this T cell receptor (beta chain) turned up a few times. The data stem from a study of response to subunit inactivated influenza vaccine. TCRdb re-called the RT-PCR reads with MiXCR, one entry per CDR3 protein. The repertoire holds about 540,000 distinct CDR3 sequences, roughly 25% seen once, with roughly 2.8% in the top ten. With 5 bases removed from V and 0 bases from J, the gap between germline ends came to 20 bases. The CDR3 sequence is 18 residues long. This sample was shared with a second study, whose subject was T cells expressing NK-cell markers. As that report states: Researchers built TCR beta cDNA using 5'RACE template switching with UMIs.

The sequence derives from a man in his fifties or sixties who received an inactivated influenza vaccine. V and J are TRBV12-3 or TRBV12-4 and TRBJ1-5; perhaps TRBD1 as D (5 bases). The starting material was CD4+ T cells sorted from PBMCs, obtained roughly 13 days after vaccination. The CDR3: CASSAGAGSGHSNQPQHF. The DNA for the CDR3 is TGTGCCAGCAGTGCCGGGGCAGGGAGTGGGCATAGCAATCAGCCCCAGCATTTT.